A selection of T cell receptor beta chains follows, all from one sample in a study of cytomegalovirus exposure and HLA in healthy donors. This table comes from immunoSEQ multiplex PCR, and its TCRdb copy is limited to in-frame clones, with some not included. The table records 80,000 to 100,000 clones, more than 75% of them present only once. The sample was PBMCs. Receptors were obtained from a man aged 18 to 29 in good health and CMV-seropositive. Each CDR3 is given with its conserved first and last residue. A D gene is named only where the DNA matches it firmly. The size of a clone is reported for some rows only, either as once, few or many, or as a class for expanded clones.

CDR3 DNA,CDR3 protein,clone size,D gene,V gene,J gene
TGTGCCAGCAGCCAACCCCTGGGAGGAAAACTGTTTTTT,CASSQPLGGKLFF,NA,NA,TRBV14,TRBJ1-4
TGTGCTAGTGGTTTGCACACTAGCGGGGTGGGGGAGACCCAGTACTTC,CASGLHTSGVGETQYF,NA,TRBD2,TRBV12-5,TRBJ2-5
TGTGCCAGCAGTCAGACTAGCGGGGCGACCGGGGAGCTGTTTTTT,CASSQTSGATGELFF,NA,TRBD2,TRBV7-2,TRBJ2-2
TGTGCCAGCAGCTTAGATGGAGGGGGGGCCCCTACGGGCACAGATACGCAGTATTTT,CASSLDGGGAPTGTDTQYF,NA,NA,TRBV11-2,TRBJ2-3
TGTGCCACCAGAGGACAGGGTCAGTCCCTTAGCTACGAGCAGTACTTC,CATRGQGQSLSYEQYF,few,TRBD1,TRBV15,TRBJ2-7
TGTGCCAGCAGCGCCCAAGTAGCGGGGGCGGGTGAAGCTTTCTTT,CASSAQVAGAGEAFF,few,NA,TRBV9,TRBJ1-1
TGCAGCGTTGAAGACGACAGGGGTTCGTACGAGCAGTACTTC,CSVEDDRGSYEQYF,NA,TRBD1,TRBV29-1,TRBJ2-7
TGTGCCAGTAGTATAGGACTAGCGGGAGGACCCTACGAGCAGTACTTC,CASSIGLAGGPYEQYF,NA,TRBD2,TRBV19,TRBJ2-7
TGTGCCAGCAGCTTTACTAGCGGGGGGAACACCGGGGAGCTGTTTTTT,CASSFTSGGNTGELFF,NA,TRBD2,TRBV7-8,TRBJ2-2
TGCAGCGTTGAGGGCGGGAGGGCCGGGGATACGCAGTATTTT,CSVEGGRAGDTQYF,NA,TRBD2,TRBV29-1,TRBJ2-3
TGCAGCGGGGCTGTGGGCCTTGAAGCTTTCTTT,CSGAVGLEAFF,few,NA,TRBV29-1,TRBJ1-1
TGCAGCACCCGGGACAGGGAGTACGAGCAGTACTTC,CSTRDREYEQYF,NA,TRBD1,TRBV29-1,TRBJ2-7
TGTGCCAGCAGTTTATCGGCCGGACAGTTCTACGAGCAGTACTTC,CASSLSAGQFYEQYF,NA,NA,TRBV27,TRBJ2-7
TGTGCCAGCAGGAAAACGGACAGATACTCAGATACGCAGTATTTT,CASRKTDRYSDTQYF,NA,NA,TRBV28,TRBJ2-3
TGTGCCAGCAGTTCCTACAGGGTTAGCACTGAAGCTTTCTTT,CASSSYRVSTEAFF,NA,NA,TRBV6-1,TRBJ1-1
TGTGCCAGCAGCTTGGAGTACAGTGTTTACGAGCAGTACTTC,CASSLEYSVYEQYF,NA,NA,TRBV5-5,TRBJ2-7
TGCAGCGTTGATTTGTGGGGGCGGCTTACCAACACTGAAGCTTTCTTT,CSVDLWGRLTNTEAFF,NA,NA,TRBV29-1,TRBJ1-1
TGTGCCAGCAGCTTCGGACAGGGAAACGAGCAGTACTTC,CASSFGQGNEQYF,NA,TRBD1,TRBV5-6,TRBJ2-7
TGTGCCAGCAGTGGCATCGGGGGTACCACTAATGAAAAACTGTTTTTT,CASSGIGGTTNEKLFF,NA,NA,TRBV6-4,TRBJ1-4
TGTGCCAGTAGTATAGGTACAGGATTACAAGAGACCCAGTACTTC,CASSIGTGLQETQYF,NA,NA,TRBV19,TRBJ2-5
TGTGCCAGCAGCTTACTCTCCGGGGGTGGGAATTCACCCCTCCACTTT,CASSLLSGGGNSPLHF,NA,NA,TRBV11-1,TRBJ1-6
TGTGCCAGCAGTTATGGACTAGCACCTTACAATGAGCAGTTCTTC,CASSYGLAPYNEQFF,NA,TRBD2,TRBV27,TRBJ2-1
TGTGCCAGCAGAACCTCCGGGACAGGCTACAATGAGCAGTTCTTC,CASRTSGTGYNEQFF,NA,TRBD1,TRBV11-2,TRBJ2-1
TGTGCCAGCAGTTCCCAGGGGGCTAATGAAAAACTGTTTTTT,CASSSQGANEKLFF,NA,TRBD1,TRBV27,TRBJ1-4
TGTGCCAGCAGTTCCATACAGGGAAACGATGAGCAGTTCTTC,CASSSIQGNDEQFF,once,NA,TRBV27,TRBJ2-1
TGTGCCAGCAGCTCCCTCCCGGGACAGCTTAATTCACCCCTCCACTTT,CASSSLPGQLNSPLHF,few,TRBD1,TRBV7-2,TRBJ1-6
TGTGCCAGCAGTTTTGGCATACACACCTACGAGCAGTACTTC,CASSFGIHTYEQYF,NA,NA,TRBV28,TRBJ2-7
TGTGCCAGCAGTTACTCGAATTCCTACACAGATACGCAGTATTTT,CASSYSNSYTDTQYF,NA,NA,TRBV6-5,TRBJ2-3
TGTGCCAGCAAAACCCTCGGGACAGGGGGATGGACCGGGGAGCTGTTTTTT,CASKTLGTGGWTGELFF,NA,TRBD1,TRBV27,TRBJ2-2
TGTGCCAGCAGCTACGGGACAGGGAACCCCTACGAGCAGTACTTC,CASSYGTGNPYEQYF,NA,TRBD1,TRBV5-4,TRBJ2-7
TGTGCCAGCAGCTTGGGACAGGGTAACTATGGCTACACCTTC,CASSLGQGNYGYTF,NA,TRBD1,TRBV7-3,TRBJ1-2
TGTGCCAGCAGCTTGGGGACAGGGAGTCATAGCAATCAGCCCCAGCATTTT,CASSLGTGSHSNQPQHF,NA,TRBD1,TRBV5-6,TRBJ1-5
TGTGCCAGCAGCCTAGGGAGTTACGAGCAGTACTTC,CASSLGSYEQYF,NA,NA,TRBV7-2,TRBJ2-7
TGTGCCAGCAGCTCGGACAGGGGCCAAACAGGAGACACTGAAGCTTTCTTT,CASSSDRGQTGDTEAFF,NA,TRBD1,TRBV5-6,TRBJ1-1
TGTGCCAGCAGCCATAGCGGTATGAACACTGAAGCTTTCTTT,CASSHSGMNTEAFF,NA,NA,TRBV11-2,TRBJ1-1
TGCAGCGCGGGCAGGGGGCGGGCTGAAGCTTTCTTT,CSAGRGRAEAFF,once,TRBD1,TRBV29-1,TRBJ1-1
TGTGCCAGCAGCGCGGGGGACAGGGACTACAATGAGCAGTTCTTC,CASSAGDRDYNEQFF,NA,TRBD1,TRBV7-9,TRBJ2-1
TGCAGCGGAGGCAGCCCCGGTGAAAAACTGTTTTTT,CSGGSPGEKLFF,NA,NA,TRBV29-1,TRBJ1-4
TGTGCCAGCAGCGTAGATCCTTATCCCTATGGCTACACCTTC,CASSVDPYPYGYTF,few,NA,TRBV9,TRBJ1-2
TGTGCCAGCAGAATTGGGAGTTCCCAAGCTTTCTTT,CASRIGSSQAFF,NA,NA,TRBV6-5,TRBJ1-1
TGTGCCAGCAGCCTTAGGAACAGGGGCTCCTACAATGAGCAGTTCTTC,CASSLRNRGSYNEQFF,NA,TRBD1,TRBV7-2,TRBJ2-1
TGCGCCAGCAGTCAATCGAATAGGGGGAACACTGAAGCTTTCTTT,CASSQSNRGNTEAFF,NA,NA,TRBV23-1,TRBJ1-1
TGTGCCAGTAGTATGGGGTACGGCCAGGGGAACACTGAAGCTTTCTTT,CASSMGYGQGNTEAFF,NA,NA,TRBV19,TRBJ1-1
TGCGCCAGCAGCCAAGATCAACCCGGGACAGGGTTGCACTATGGCTACACCTTC,CASSQDQPGTGLHYGYTF,NA,TRBD1,TRBV4-3,TRBJ1-2
TGTGCCAGCAGTTACTCAGAGGGATTCTACGAGCAGTACTTC,CASSYSEGFYEQYF,NA,NA,TRBV6-5,TRBJ2-7
TGCGCCAGCAGCCGACTAGCGGGAGGGAAGCTCTACAATGAGCAGTTCTTC,CASSRLAGGKLYNEQFF,NA,TRBD2,TRBV4-3,TRBJ2-1
TGCGCCAGCAGCCAAGATAGGGGGTCCGGGGAGCTGTTTTTT,CASSQDRGSGELFF,NA,NA,TRBV4-1,TRBJ2-2
TGTGCCAGCAGCTCCAGGCAGGGTTTTCATGGCTACACCTTC,CASSSRQGFHGYTF,NA,NA,TRBV7-2,TRBJ1-2
TGCGCCAGCAGCTTGGCCAGTACAGGGGTAGACTTC,CASSLASTGVDF,NA,TRBD1,TRBV5-1,TRBJ2-7
TGTGCCAGCAGCGTAGGGGAGGCCGGTGAGACCCAGTACTTC,CASSVGEAGETQYF,few,NA,TRBV9,TRBJ2-5
TGTGCCAGCAGCTTAGGACAGGGGACCAGCGAGCAGTACTTC,CASSLGQGTSEQYF,NA,TRBD1,TRBV7-2,TRBJ2-7
TGTGCCAGCAGTTACCGGGACATAACTGAGCAGTACTTC,CASSYRDITEQYF,NA,NA,TRBV6-5,TRBJ2-7
TGTGCTAGTGGAAGGGACAATCTAAACACCATATATTTT,CASGRDNLNTIYF,NA,NA,TRBV12-5,TRBJ1-3
TGTGCCAGCAGCCTACCCCCCCGACTAGCGGGGCGTAACAATGAGCAGTTCTTC,CASSLPPRLAGRNNEQFF,NA,TRBD2,TRBV7-9,TRBJ2-1
TGTGCCAGCAGCGTAGTTGGGGGACTGGGGGGGCTACAGAATGAGCAGTTCTTC,CASSVVGGLGGLQNEQFF,once,NA,TRBV9,TRBJ2-1
TGTGCCAGCCTACCCGGGCCAAGGGGTTATGGCTACACCTTC,CASLPGPRGYGYTF,NA,NA,TRBV5-8,TRBJ1-2
TGTGCCAGCAGCTCGAGGACAGGGCCGAGGACCTACGAGCAGTACTTC,CASSSRTGPRTYEQYF,once,TRBD1,TRBV7-8,TRBJ2-7
TGTGCCAGCAGTTTACGTGGGGCCCTAGCCAAAAACATTCAGTACTTC,CASSLRGALAKNIQYF,NA,NA,TRBV27,TRBJ2-4
TGTGCCAGTAGTATTTTAGCTAACTATGGCTACACCTTC,CASSILANYGYTF,NA,NA,TRBV19,TRBJ1-2